This note documents a single T cell receptor beta chain sequence. This CDR3 has 15 residues. CDR1 and CDR2 (germline): MNHNS, SASEGT. Trimming left V 1 base short and J 3 bases short, with 13 bases between. These data belong to a study of blood T cell repertoires in COVID-19. Whole-study context: Donors in the United States, Italy and Spain gave samples during acute or convalescent COVID-19. In each case, the material was cDNA or gDNA derived from T cells, B-cell-depleted T cells, or PBMCs.

As processed by the authors: Counts of nucleated cells, estimated from reference gene primer amplification, were obtained. Assay: immunoSEQ multiplex PCR; the TCRdb copy retains only in-frame clones and omits some. D and trimming come from the DNA, and the V and J calls and clone size come from that table. The sample carries about 210,000 clones, about 86% recorded once. Those who participated ranged in age from roughly 18 to 95 years and resided in 20 to 25 US areas. Sequenced material: PBMCs or T cells enriched from blood (not recorded which). The V call is TRBV6-1, the J call TRBJ2-7; the D gene is possibly TRBD2 (5 bases). The sequence came from a woman aged 45 to 65 with acute COVID-19. Here the CDR3 reads CASSEGGLANYEQYF. The CDR3 DNA reads as TGTGCCAGCAGTGAAGGAGGCCTAGCAAACTACGAGCAGTACTTC.